This TCR beta chain was recorded in a study of blood T cell repertoires in COVID-19. At the level of the study: Spain, Italy and the United States supplied samples that represented acute and convalescent COVID-19.

Study members were between about 18 and 95 years old and lived in roughly 24 US regions. Among Cohort 3 donors, those recovered had two negative PCRs, clearance, or symptom resolution. The CDR3 extends over 14 amino acids. V shed 10 bases and J 3 bases; nucleotides not matched to a gene: 8. CDR1 is SNHLY and CDR2 is FYNNEI in the germline V gene. Source study methods: Nucleated cell number was recorded as an estimate derived from reference gene primer amplification. Here immunoSEQ multiplex PCR was the method, and the copy in TCRdb shows in-frame clones only, minus some. Clonal size and the V and J genes are those of that table, whereas D and trimming came from the DNA. The table has 200,000 to 250,000 clones, 84% seen once.

This receptor was taken from a middle-aged woman who had recovered from COVID-19. The chain carries TRBV2 and TRBJ2-2; TRBD1 matches 7 bases. What was sequenced was PBMCs or T cells enriched from blood (not recorded which). CDR3 region: CATPRTGDTGELFF. The CDR3 DNA reads TGTGCCACCCCGAGGACAGGTGACACCGGGGAGCTGTTTTTT.